This passage covers 5 T cell receptor beta chains from one sample sequenced in a study of blood T cell repertoires in COVID-19. This table comes from immunoSEQ multiplex PCR, and its TCRdb copy is limited to in-frame clones, with some not included. Found here are fewer than 250,000 clones, around 83% of them singletons; the top ten hold 6.5% to 9%. The sequenced sample was peripheral blood. These receptors came from a woman in her forties or fifties with acute or convalescent COVID-19.

V and J are TRBV27 and TRBJ2-1; D is perhaps TRBD1 (9 bases). Trimming removed 6 bases at V and 7 bases at J, with 28 bases between. CDR3 size: 18 residues. From germline, CDR1 is MNHEY and CDR2 SMNVEV (reference sequence). The CDR3 nucleotides are TGTGCCAGCAGCCCCGGGACAGGGACAACGGGAGGGGAGAATGAGCAGTTCTTC. Its translation: CASSPGTGTTGGENEQFF.

The CDR3 DNA reads as TGCGCCAGCAGGAGGGGGCAGTCGAACACTGAAGCTTTCTTT. Translation: CASRRGQSNTEAFF. The genes are TRBV4-3 and TRBJ1-1, with 7 nucleotides matching TRBD1. CDR3 length: 14 residues. Germline CDR1 and CDR2: LGHNA and YSLEER. Trimming took 6 bases from V and 1 from J; bases not matched to a gene: 5.

CDR3 protein: CASSQDSLRESYNEQFF. For the CDR3, the DNA is TGCGCCAGCAGCCAAGATTCGCTACGGGAGTCCTACAATGAGCAGTTCTTC. The chain is built from TRBV4-1 and TRBJ2-1, with D possibly matching TRBD2 (6 bases). This CDR3 contains 17 residues. Trimming left V 0 bases short and J 1 base short, with 13 bases between. CDR1 is MGHRA and CDR2 is YSYEKL in the germline V gene.

The J gene is TRBJ2-7, the V gene TRBV6-2 or TRBV6-3; 7 bases are shared with TRBD2. The V gene's germline CDR1 is MNHEY and CDR2 SVGEGT. V trimming: 2 bases; J trimming: 6 bases; junction bases outside the gene matches: 10. This CDR3 is 15 amino acids long. The CDR3 sequence: CASSYGRSGASEQYF. CDR3 coding DNA: TGTGCCAGCAGTTACGGTCGGAGCGGGGCCTCCGAGCAGTACTTC.

This clone was recorded once. The chain employs TRBV30 and TRBJ1-4, with 8 bases that match TRBD1. The CDR3 spans 13 residues. Per germline, CDR1 GTSNPN and CDR2 SVGIG (reference sequence). After removal of 5 bases from V and 7 bases from J, the junction contained 6 bases not matched to a gene. CDR3: CAWSTGVTEKLFF. CDR3 nucleotide sequence: TGTGCCTGGTCGACAGGGGTGACTGAAAAACTGTTTTTT.